This T cell receptor beta chain was recovered during a study of PD-1 blockade in classical Hodgkin lymphoma. Across the whole study: Nivolumab dosed at 3 mg/kg went to patients intravenously every 2 weeks. Study results and limitations: Complete responders' diversity at baseline resembled that of newly diagnosed patients. In CD4+ cells, TCR diversity went up significantly by C4D1, but in CD8+ cells it did not. Relapsed/refractory patients reportedly had the lowest baseline TCR diversity, below newly diagnosed patients, who were below healthy donors.

Assay used: immunoSEQ multiplex PCR; TCRdb lists only in-frame clones, some missing. The profile shows some 14,000 clones, 89% of them singletons. On this clone: Its antigen is not known.

V lost 6 bases to trimming and J lost 0 bases; unmatched junction nucleotides: 6. CDR3 size: 15 residues. Germline CDR1 is MDHEN and CDR2 is SYDVKM. The sample's time point: cycle 4 day 1 (C4D1), after five to seven weeks of nivolumab. In every patient, relapse followed autologous stem cell transplantation, while exposure to brentuximab vedotin differed. Applied to thawed PBMCs, magnetic negative selection was the method used to isolate CD8+ T cells. This sample comprised CD8+ T cells from blood, obtained before the fourth cycle of nivolumab. The gene calls are TRBV28 and TRBJ2-3, with 7 positions matching TRBD2. The clonotype comes from a human donor with classical Hodgkin lymphoma. CDR3 nucleotide sequence: TGTGCCAGCAGCCATCTAGCGGAAAGCACAGATACGCAGTATTTT. It translates to CASSHLAESTDTQYF.